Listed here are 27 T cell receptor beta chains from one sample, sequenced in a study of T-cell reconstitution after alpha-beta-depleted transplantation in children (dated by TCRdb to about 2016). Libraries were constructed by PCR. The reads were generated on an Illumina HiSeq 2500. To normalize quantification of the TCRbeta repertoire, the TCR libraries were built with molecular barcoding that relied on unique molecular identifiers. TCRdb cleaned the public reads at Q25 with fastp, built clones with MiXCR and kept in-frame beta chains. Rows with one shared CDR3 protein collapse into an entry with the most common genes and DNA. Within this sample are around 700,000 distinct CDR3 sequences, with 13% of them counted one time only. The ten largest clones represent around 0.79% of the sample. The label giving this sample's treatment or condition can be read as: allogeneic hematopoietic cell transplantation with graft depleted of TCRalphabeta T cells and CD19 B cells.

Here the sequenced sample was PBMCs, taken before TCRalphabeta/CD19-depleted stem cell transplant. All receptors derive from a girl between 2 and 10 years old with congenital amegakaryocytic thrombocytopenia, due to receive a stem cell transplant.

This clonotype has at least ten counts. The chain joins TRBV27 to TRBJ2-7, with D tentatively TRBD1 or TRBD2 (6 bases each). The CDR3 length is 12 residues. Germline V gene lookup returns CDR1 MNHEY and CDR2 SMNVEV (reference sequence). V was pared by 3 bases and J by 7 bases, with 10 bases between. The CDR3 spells CASSFTGREQYF. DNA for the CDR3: TGTGCCAGCAGTTTCACAGGGAGGGAGCAGTACTTC.

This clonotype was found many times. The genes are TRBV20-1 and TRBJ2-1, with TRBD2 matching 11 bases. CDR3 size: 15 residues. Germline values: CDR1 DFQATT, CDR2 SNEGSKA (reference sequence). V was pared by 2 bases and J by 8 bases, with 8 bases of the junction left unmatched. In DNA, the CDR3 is TGCAGTGCTAGACCACTAGCGGGAGTTCTGGATGAGCAGTTCTTC. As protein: CSARPLAGVLDEQFF.

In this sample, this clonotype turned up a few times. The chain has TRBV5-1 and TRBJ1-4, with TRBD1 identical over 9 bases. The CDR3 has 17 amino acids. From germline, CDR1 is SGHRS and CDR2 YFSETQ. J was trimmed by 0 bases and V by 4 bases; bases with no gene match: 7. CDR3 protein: CASSLGTGPSTNEKLFF. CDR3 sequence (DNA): TGCGCCAGCAGCCTGGGGACAGGGCCTTCAACTAATGAAAAACTGTTTTTT.

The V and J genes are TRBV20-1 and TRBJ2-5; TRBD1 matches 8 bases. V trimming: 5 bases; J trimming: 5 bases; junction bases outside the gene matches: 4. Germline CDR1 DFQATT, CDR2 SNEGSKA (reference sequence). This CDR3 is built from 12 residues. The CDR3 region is CSAQGAVETQYF. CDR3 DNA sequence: TGCAGTGCTCAGGGGGCGGTGGAGACCCAGTACTTC.

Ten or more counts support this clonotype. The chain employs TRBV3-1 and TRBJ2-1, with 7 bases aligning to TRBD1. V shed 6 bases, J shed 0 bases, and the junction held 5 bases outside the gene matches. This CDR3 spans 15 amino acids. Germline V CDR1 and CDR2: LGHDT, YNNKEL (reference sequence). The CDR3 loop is CASRFRGSSYNEQFF. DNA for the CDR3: TGTGCCAGCAGATTCAGGGGGAGCTCCTACAATGAGCAGTTCTTC.

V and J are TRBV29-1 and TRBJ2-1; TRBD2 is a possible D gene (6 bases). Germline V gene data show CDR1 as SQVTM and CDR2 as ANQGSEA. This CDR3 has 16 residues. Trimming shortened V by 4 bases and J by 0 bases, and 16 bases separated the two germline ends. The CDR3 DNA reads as TGCAGCGTTGGACCCCTAGCGTCGAGCTCCTACAATGAGCAGTTCTTC. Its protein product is CSVGPLASSSYNEQFF.

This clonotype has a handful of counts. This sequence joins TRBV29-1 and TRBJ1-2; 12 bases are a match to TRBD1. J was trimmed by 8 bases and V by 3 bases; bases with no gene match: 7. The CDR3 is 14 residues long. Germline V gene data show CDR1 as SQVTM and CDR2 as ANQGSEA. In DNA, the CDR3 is TGCAGCGTTGAGGGACAGGGGGCATCGGGAGGCTACACCTTC. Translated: CSVEGQGASGGYTF.

The CDR3 DNA reads as TGCGCCAGCAGCCCACAACGAATAGGCCAAGAGACCCAGTACTTC. It codes for CASSPQRIGQETQYF. The J gene is TRBJ2-5, the V gene TRBV5-1, with D uncertain. The CDR3 length is 15 residues. V was shortened by 4 bases and J by 1 base, with 14 bases between the two germline ends. Germline V gives CDR1 SGHRS, CDR2 YFSETQ.

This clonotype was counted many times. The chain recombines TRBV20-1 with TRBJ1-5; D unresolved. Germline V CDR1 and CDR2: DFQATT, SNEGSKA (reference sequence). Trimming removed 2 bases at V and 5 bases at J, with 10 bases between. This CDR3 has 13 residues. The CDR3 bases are TGCAGTGCTAGATCGAACCGCTATCAGCCCCAGCATTTT. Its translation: CSARSNRYQPQHF.

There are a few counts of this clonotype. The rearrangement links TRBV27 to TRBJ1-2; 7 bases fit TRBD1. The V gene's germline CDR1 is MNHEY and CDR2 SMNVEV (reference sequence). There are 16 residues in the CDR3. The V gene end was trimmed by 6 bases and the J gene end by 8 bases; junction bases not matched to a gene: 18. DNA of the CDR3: TGTGCCAGCAGAAAACAGGGGTTCACCATTGGGGGGGGCTACACCTTC. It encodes CASRKQGFTIGGGYTF.

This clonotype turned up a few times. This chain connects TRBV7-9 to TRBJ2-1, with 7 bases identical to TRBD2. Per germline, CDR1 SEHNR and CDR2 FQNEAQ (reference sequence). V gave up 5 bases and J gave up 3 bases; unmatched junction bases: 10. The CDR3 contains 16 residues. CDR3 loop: CASSPGRPPYYNEQFF. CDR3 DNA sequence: TGTGCCAGCAGCCCCGGGAGGCCCCCCTACTACAATGAGCAGTTCTTC.

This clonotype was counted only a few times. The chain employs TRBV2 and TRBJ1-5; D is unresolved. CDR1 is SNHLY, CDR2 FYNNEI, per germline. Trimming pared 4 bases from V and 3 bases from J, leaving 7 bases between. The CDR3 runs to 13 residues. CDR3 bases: TGTGCCAGCAGTGGGGAAATCAATCAGCCCCAGCATTTT. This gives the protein CASSGEINQPQHF.

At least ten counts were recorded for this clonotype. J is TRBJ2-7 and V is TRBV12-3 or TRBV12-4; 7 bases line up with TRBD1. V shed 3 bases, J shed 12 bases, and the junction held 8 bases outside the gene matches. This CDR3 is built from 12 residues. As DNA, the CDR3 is TGTGCCAGCAGTTTTAGGGCGACAGGGTCGTACTTC. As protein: CASSFRATGSYF.

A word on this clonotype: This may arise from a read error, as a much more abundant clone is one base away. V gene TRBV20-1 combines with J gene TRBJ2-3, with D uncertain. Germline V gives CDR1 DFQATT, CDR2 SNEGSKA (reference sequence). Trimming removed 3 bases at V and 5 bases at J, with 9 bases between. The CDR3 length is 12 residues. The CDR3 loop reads CSASGPRDTQYF. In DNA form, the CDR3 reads TGCAGTGCTAGCGGGCCCAGAGATACGCAGTATTTT.

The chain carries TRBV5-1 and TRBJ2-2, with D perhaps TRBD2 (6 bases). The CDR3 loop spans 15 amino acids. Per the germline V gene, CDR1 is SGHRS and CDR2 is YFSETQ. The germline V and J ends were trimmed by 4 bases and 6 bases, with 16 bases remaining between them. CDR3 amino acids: CASSPLGGVAGELFF. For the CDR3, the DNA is TGCGCCAGCAGCCCACTCGGGGGAGTCGCCGGGGAGCTGTTTTTT.

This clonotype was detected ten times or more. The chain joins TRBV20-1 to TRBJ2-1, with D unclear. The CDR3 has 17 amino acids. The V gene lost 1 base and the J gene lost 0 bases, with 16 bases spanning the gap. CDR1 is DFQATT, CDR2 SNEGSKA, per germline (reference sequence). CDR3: CSARVLPRSVSYNEQFF. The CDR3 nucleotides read TGCAGTGCTAGAGTCCTCCCTCGGAGTGTCTCCTACAATGAGCAGTTCTTC.

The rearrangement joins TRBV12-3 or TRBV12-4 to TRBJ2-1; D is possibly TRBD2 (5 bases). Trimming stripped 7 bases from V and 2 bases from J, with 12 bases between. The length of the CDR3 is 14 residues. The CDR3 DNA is TGTGCCAGCAACGGGGAGAGCACCTACAATGAGCAGTTCTTC. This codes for CASNGESTYNEQFF.

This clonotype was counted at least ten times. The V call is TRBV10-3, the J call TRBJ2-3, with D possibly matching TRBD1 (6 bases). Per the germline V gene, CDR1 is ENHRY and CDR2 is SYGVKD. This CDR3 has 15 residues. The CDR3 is CATVTTDRRTDTQYF. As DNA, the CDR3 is TGTGCAACTGTCACGACTGACAGGCGCACAGATACGCAGTATTTT.

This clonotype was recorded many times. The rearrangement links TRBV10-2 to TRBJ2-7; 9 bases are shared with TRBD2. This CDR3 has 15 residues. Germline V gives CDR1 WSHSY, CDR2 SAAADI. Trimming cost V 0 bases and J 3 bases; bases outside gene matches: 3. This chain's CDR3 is CASSESLAGVYEQYF. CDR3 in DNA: TGCGCCAGCAGTGAGTCATTAGCGGGAGTCTACGAGCAGTACTTC.

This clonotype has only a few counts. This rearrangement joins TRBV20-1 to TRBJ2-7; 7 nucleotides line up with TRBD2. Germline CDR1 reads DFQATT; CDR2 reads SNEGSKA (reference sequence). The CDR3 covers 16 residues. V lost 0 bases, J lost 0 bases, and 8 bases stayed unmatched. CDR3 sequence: CSARDVFAGASYEQYF. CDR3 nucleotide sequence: TGCAGTGCTAGAGATGTTTTTGCGGGAGCCTCCTACGAGCAGTACTTC.

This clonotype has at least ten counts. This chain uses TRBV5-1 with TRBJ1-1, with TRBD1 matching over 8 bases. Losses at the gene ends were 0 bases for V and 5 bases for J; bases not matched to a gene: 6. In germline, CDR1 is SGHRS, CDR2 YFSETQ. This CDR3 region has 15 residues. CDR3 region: CASSLVGHRGTEAFF. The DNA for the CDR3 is TGCGCCAGCAGCTTGGTGGGACACAGGGGGACTGAAGCTTTCTTT. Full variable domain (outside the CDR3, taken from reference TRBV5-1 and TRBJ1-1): KAGVTQTPRYLIKTRGQQVTLSCSPISGHRSVSWYQQTPGQGLQFLFEYFSETQRNKGNFPGRFSGRQFSNSRSEMNVSTLELGDSALYLCASSLVGHRGTEAFFGQGTRLTVV.

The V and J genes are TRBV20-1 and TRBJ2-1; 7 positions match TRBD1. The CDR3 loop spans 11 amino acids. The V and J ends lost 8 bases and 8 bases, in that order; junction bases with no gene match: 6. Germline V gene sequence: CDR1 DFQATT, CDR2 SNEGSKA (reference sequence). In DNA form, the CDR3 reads TGCAGTTTCTTTACAGGGGATGAGCAGTTCTTC. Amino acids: CSFFTGDEQFF.

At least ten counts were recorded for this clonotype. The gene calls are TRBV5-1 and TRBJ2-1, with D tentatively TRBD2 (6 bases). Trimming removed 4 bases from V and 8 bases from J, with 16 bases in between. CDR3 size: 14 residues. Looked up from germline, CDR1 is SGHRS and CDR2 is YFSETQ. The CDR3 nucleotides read TGCGCCAGCAGCGTAGACCTTGGAGGGTATGAGCAGTTCTTC. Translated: CASSVDLGGYEQFF.

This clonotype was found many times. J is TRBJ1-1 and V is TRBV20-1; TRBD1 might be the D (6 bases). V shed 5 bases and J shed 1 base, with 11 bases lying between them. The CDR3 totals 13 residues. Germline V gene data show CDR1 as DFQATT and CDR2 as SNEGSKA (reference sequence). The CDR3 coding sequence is TGCAGTGCTTCGGGACACTCGAACACTGAAGCTTTCTTT. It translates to CSASGHSNTEAFF.

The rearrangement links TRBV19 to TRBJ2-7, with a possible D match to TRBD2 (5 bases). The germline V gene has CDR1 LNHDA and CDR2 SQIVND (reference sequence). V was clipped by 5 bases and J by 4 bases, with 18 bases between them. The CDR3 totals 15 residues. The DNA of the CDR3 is TGTGCCAGTAGTCCCGTCATAGGAGGCCTTTACGAGCAGTACTTC. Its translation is CASSPVIGGLYEQYF.

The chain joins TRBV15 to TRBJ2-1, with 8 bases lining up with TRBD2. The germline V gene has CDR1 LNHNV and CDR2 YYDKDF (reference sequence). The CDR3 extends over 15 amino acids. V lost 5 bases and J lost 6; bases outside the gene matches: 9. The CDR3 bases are TGTGCCACCAGCTTAAGAGCGGGAGATTTCAATGAGCAGTTCTTC. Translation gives CATSLRAGDFNEQFF.

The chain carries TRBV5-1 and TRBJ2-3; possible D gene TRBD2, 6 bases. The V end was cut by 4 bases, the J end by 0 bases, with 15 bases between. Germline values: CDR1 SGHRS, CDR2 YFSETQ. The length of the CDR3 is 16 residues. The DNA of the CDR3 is TGCGCCAGCAGCCCGCGGGGTAGCGCGAGCACAGATACGCAGTATTTT. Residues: CASSPRGSASTDTQYF. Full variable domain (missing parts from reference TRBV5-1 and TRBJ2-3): KAGVTQTPRYLIKTRGQQVTLSCSPISGHRSVSWYQQTPGQGLQFLFEYFSETQRNKGNFPGRFSGRQFSNSRSEMNVSTLELGDSALYLCASSPRGSASTDTQYFGPGTRLTVL.